This T cell receptor beta chain was identified in a study of identical twins. Unique molecular identifiers were present on the cDNA, which also gained a universal primer site by template switching. TCRdb re-derived calls from the 5' RACE reads in MiXCR, one entry per CDR3 protein. The table lists around 450,000 distinct CDR3 sequences, approximately 14% of them singletons. Trimming left V 6 bases short and J 7 bases short, with 12 bases between. CDR3 size: 12 residues. In its sample, this clonotype was seen a few times. These records were also assigned to another study, of yellow fever vaccine responses in identical twins.

Sequencing was performed on CD4+ T cells sorted from blood. The TCR originated in a woman between 18 and 29 years old in good health. The chain employs TRBV12-3 or TRBV12-4 and TRBJ1-1; unclear D gene. CDR3 in amino acids: CASSLSLGEAFF. In DNA, the CDR3 is TGTGCCAGCAGCCTTAGCCTAGGTGAAGCTTTCTTT.